This is a list of T cell receptor beta chains from one sample in a study of T cell changes during pregnancy in multiple sclerosis. The repertoire was sequenced with immunoSEQ multiplex PCR; TCRdb's copy has only in-frame clones and lacks some. The sample yields 20,000 to 25,000 clones, around 85% seen once. The sample in question was CD8+ T cells from peripheral blood mononuclear cells, obtained before pregnancy. The source of these receptors is a female donor with multiple sclerosis, enrolled in a pregnancy study. CDR3s include the opening cysteine and the closing phenylalanine or tryptophan. A D gene is named only where the DNA matches it firmly. Where a row states a size, it is once, few, many or the class of an expanded clone; other rows omit it.

J gene,D gene,clone size,V gene,CDR3 DNA,CDR3 protein
TRBJ2-1,TRBD2,NA,TRBV6-5,TGTGCCAGCAGTCGGAGCGGGACCCCGTACAATGAGCAGTTCTTC,CASSRSGTPYNEQFF
TRBJ2-3,NA,NA,TRBV4-1,TGCGCCAGCAGCCAACGGGTTTCGGCAGATACGCAGTATTTT,CASSQRVSADTQYF
TRBJ2-7,NA,NA,TRBV28,TGTGCCAGCAGTTTATTTGGCTCTCCTCCCTACGAGCAGTACTTC,CASSLFGSPPYEQYF
TRBJ2-7,NA,NA,TRBV19,TGTGCCAGTAGTATCGTGTTCTCCTACGAGCAGTACTTC,CASSIVFSYEQYF
TRBJ2-1,NA,NA,TRBV29-1,TGCAGCGTTCGCGAGAACAATGAGCAGTTCTTC,CSVRENNEQFF
TRBJ1-2,TRBD1,NA,TRBV5-8,TGTGCCAGCAGCTTTCTACAGGGGGCGGTGGGCTACACCTTC,CASSFLQGAVGYTF
TRBJ2-7,NA,medium-sized,TRBV10-3,TGTGCCATCTCGAAGCGGGACAACGAATACTACGAGCAGTACTTC,CAISKRDNEYYEQYF
TRBJ1-4,TRBD1,NA,TRBV30,TGTGCCTGGAGTGTCTGGGGGACAGTAGGTGAAAAACTGTTTTTT,CAWSVWGTVGEKLFF
TRBJ2-1,TRBD2,NA,TRBV19,TGTGCCAGTAGACCCCGGGCGGGACTAGCGCCTCTACTAGGGTACAATGAGCAGTTCTTC,CASRPRAGLAPLLGYNEQFF
TRBJ2-3,NA,NA,TRBV11-2,TGTGCCAGCAGCTTAGTTAGAGGGCCACGGGAGTATAAGGCAGATACGCAGTATTTT,CASSLVRGPREYKADTQYF
TRBJ2-1,TRBD2,medium-sized,TRBV29-1,TGCAGCGTTCGTCGGGGGGGCAATGAGCAGTTCTTC,CSVRRGGNEQFF
TRBJ2-1,TRBD2,NA,TRBV6-5,TGTGCCAGCAGTTACGGGTCTAGCGGGAGGGCCGGTGAGCAGTTCTTC,CASSYGSSGRAGEQFF
TRBJ1-2,TRBD1,NA,TRBV5-4,TGTGCCAGCAGCTTAGGACAGGGGGGGCGAGATGGCTACACCTTC,CASSLGQGGRDGYTF
TRBJ2-4,TRBD1,NA,TRBV14,TGTGCCAGCAGCCAGGCTACAGGGGGCGCCAAAAACATTCAGTACTTC,CASSQATGGAKNIQYF
TRBJ2-3,TRBD2,NA,TRBV7-4,TGTGCCAGCAGGACTAGCGGCGTGGGGATACGTACGCAGTATTTT,CASRTSGVGIRTQYF
TRBJ2-7,TRBD1,NA,TRBV5-1,TGCGCCAGCAGCTCCGGGACAGGGGAATATTACGAGCAGTACTTC,CASSSGTGEYYEQYF
TRBJ2-3,TRBD2,once,TRBV7-9,TGTGCCAGCAGCACCGGACTAGCCCTGGGTACGCAGTATTTT,CASSTGLALGTQYF
TRBJ1-5,NA,few,TRBV7-9,TGTGCCAGCAGTACGACAGGCAATCAGCCCCAGCATTTT,CASSTTGNQPQHF
TRBJ2-7,NA,NA,TRBV19,TGTGCCAGTTCTGACTCCTACTACTACGAGCAGTACTTC,CASSDSYYYEQYF
TRBJ2-2,NA,NA,TRBV5-6,TGTGCCAGCAGCCCAGAACAGGGATATACCGGGGAGCTGTTTTTT,CASSPEQGYTGELFF
TRBJ2-1,NA,NA,TRBV4-2,TGTGCCAGCAGCCAATTCGCTTTCTTCAGTCCTCCCTACAATGAGCAGTTCTTC,CASSQFAFFSPPYNEQFF
TRBJ2-1,TRBD2,once,TRBV4-2,TGTGCCAGCAGCCAAGGGACTAGCGGGAGTCTGTACAATGAGCAGTTCTTC,CASSQGTSGSLYNEQFF
TRBJ2-5,TRBD1,NA,TRBV11-2,TGTGCCAGCAGCTTAGTCTCAGGGGGCTACGTGGTAAACCAAGAGACCCAGTACTTC,CASSLVSGGYVVNQETQYF
TRBJ2-1,NA,NA,TRBV30,TGTGCCTGGAGTGACCCTACTGTTGAGCAGTTCTTC,CAWSDPTVEQFF
TRBJ1-2,NA,NA,TRBV2,TGTGCCAGCAGTGAAGTTAGGGGGAAGCAAGATGGCTACACCTTC,CASSEVRGKQDGYTF
TRBJ2-7,NA,NA,TRBV12-5,TGTGCTAGTGGTTTGGCCTACAGGGTCCACGAGCAGTACTTC,CASGLAYRVHEQYF
TRBJ2-2,TRBD1,once,TRBV2,TGTGCCAGCCAGGACAGGTTCGCCCCTTACACCGGGGAGCTGTTTTTT,CASQDRFAPYTGELFF
TRBJ2-2,NA,once,TRBV5-6,TGTGCCAGCAGCAGTGTTGGACACCTAAACACCGGGGAGCTGTTTTTT,CASSSVGHLNTGELFF
TRBJ2-3,NA,NA,TRBV27,TGTGCCAGCAGCTACGAGTCCACAGATACGCAGTATTTT,CASSYESTDTQYF
TRBJ1-3,NA,NA,TRBV5-6,TGTGCCAGCAGCTTTCAGGGATCCGGAAACACCATATATTTT,CASSFQGSGNTIYF
TRBJ2-5,TRBD2,NA,TRBV6-6,TGTGCCAGCAGTTTCAAACTAGCGGGAGGGGGGGAGACCCAGTACTTC,CASSFKLAGGGETQYF
TRBJ2-6,NA,NA,TRBV4-2,TGTGCCAGCAGCCAAGGGTCGAGTTCTGGGGCCAACGTCCTGACTTTC,CASSQGSSSGANVLTF
TRBJ2-7,TRBD2,NA,TRBV7-9,TGTGCCAGCAGCTTAGTAGCGGGGGGGACCTACGAGCAGTACTTC,CASSLVAGGTYEQYF
TRBJ1-2,TRBD1,NA,TRBV6-5,TGTGCCAGCAGTTACGGGACAGGGGGCGCGGGCTACACCTTC,CASSYGTGGAGYTF
TRBJ2-1,NA,NA,TRBV9,TGTGCCAGCAGCCTTACAGGCTTTTACAATGAGCAGTTCTTC,CASSLTGFYNEQFF
TRBJ1-2,NA,NA,TRBV5-4,TGTGCCAGCAGCTTGTCTCATCAGGCACTCTATGGCTACACCTTC,CASSLSHQALYGYTF
TRBJ1-2,NA,NA,TRBV4-1,TGCGCCAGCAGCCTGGTGGACAGTGACTCTAACTATGGCTACACCTTC,CASSLVDSDSNYGYTF
TRBJ1-2,NA,NA,TRBV6-5,TGTGCCAGCAGTTCGGACTTCGTCAAAGGCTACACCTTC,CASSSDFVKGYTF
TRBJ2-5,NA,NA,TRBV18,TGTGCCAGCTCCCCAATTCCGGGACAAACACGACAAGAGACCCAGTACTTC,CASSPIPGQTRQETQYF
TRBJ2-1,NA,once,TRBV5-1,TGCGCCAGCAGCTTACGACTAGTCAGGGCGAATGAGCAGTTCTTC,CASSLRLVRANEQFF
TRBJ2-1,NA,few,TRBV7-9,TGTGCCAGCAGCACCTCCGGGAGACCCAATGAGCAGTTCTTC,CASSTSGRPNEQFF
TRBJ2-7,TRBD2,NA,TRBV7-4,TGTGCCAGCAGCTTTTCTGCTAGCGGGAGCTACGGGGCCTCCTACGAGCAGTACTTC,CASSFSASGSYGASYEQYF
TRBJ2-1,NA,NA,TRBV11-2,TGTGCCAGCAGCTTAGCCCCCCGGACAGCCGCCTACAATGAGCAGTTCTTC,CASSLAPRTAAYNEQFF
TRBJ2-6,NA,once,TRBV6-1,TGTGCCAGCAGTGAAATCCGGTCTGGGGCCAACGTCCTGACTTTC,CASSEIRSGANVLTF
TRBJ1-1,NA,NA,TRBV27,TGTGCCAGCAGTTTAATAGGGGGTGACACTGAAGCTTTCTTT,CASSLIGGDTEAFF
TRBJ2-7,NA,large,TRBV7-9,TGTGCCACCGACAGTTCAAGGGAACTAAACTACGAGCAGTACTTC,CATDSSRELNYEQYF
TRBJ2-7,NA,NA,TRBV7-9,TGTGCCAGCAGCGATACCGCCCCGACACCCTTGGGTTACGAGCAGTACTTC,CASSDTAPTPLGYEQYF
TRBJ1-2,NA,NA,TRBV9,TGTGCCAGCAGCGTAGGGTGGGCTAGGGGAGGCTACACCTTC,CASSVGWARGGYTF
TRBJ1-2,NA,NA,TRBV29-1,TGCAGCGCCTCAGGGTTCAATGGCTACACCTTC,CSASGFNGYTF
TRBJ2-3,NA,NA,TRBV5-1,TGCGCCAGCAGCTTGGTATCGAGCGCAGATACGCAGTATTTT,CASSLVSSADTQYF
TRBJ2-7,NA,NA,TRBV27,TGTGCCAGCAGTTTCCTAGCCACCTACGAGCAGTACTTC,CASSFLATYEQYF
TRBJ2-7,TRBD1,NA,TRBV7-2,TGTGCCAGCAGCTCGTACCGGGACAGGTTTTACGAGCAGTACTTC,CASSSYRDRFYEQYF
TRBJ1-2,NA,NA,TRBV28,TGTGCCAGCACTCTGGGATGGCAGGGTTCGGACTATGGCTACACCTTC,CASTLGWQGSDYGYTF
TRBJ2-6,NA,NA,TRBV5-1,TGCGCCAGCAGCTTGTCTCCGGGGATTAGCTCTGGGGCCAACGTCCTGACTTTC,CASSLSPGISSGANVLTF
TRBJ1-6,NA,NA,TRBV27,TGTGCCAGCAGTCGGGGGGCGGATAATTCACCCCTCCACTTT,CASSRGADNSPLHF
TRBJ2-7,TRBD1,NA,TRBV5-4,TGTGCCAGCAGCTTGGAACAGGGGGCCTACGAGCAGTACTTC,CASSLEQGAYEQYF